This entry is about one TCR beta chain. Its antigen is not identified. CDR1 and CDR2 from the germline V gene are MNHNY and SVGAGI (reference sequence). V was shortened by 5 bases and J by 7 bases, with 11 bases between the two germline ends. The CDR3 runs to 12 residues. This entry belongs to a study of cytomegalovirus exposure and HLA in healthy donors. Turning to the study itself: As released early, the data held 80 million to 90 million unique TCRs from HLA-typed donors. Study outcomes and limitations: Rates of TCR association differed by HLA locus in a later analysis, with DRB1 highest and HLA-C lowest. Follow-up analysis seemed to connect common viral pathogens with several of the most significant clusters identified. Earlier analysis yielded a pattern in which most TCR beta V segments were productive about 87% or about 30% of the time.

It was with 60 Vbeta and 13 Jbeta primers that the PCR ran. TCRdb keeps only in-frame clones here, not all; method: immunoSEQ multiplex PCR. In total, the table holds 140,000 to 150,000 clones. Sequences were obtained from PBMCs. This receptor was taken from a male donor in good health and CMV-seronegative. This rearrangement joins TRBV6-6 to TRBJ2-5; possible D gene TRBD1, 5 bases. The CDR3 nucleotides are TGTGCCAGCAGTCGGACCCAGGGGACCCAGTACTTC. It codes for CASSRTQGTQYF.